Sequencing of this TCR beta chain was carried out in a study of T-cell reconstitution after alpha-beta-depleted transplantation in children. Overall study results and limits: Recipient T cells and thymic progenitors that survived were the source of the high TCRbeta diversity seen at day 60 in some patients. Diversity and T-cell counts at one year after transplant derived mostly from new T cells. Expanded graft clones numbering several hundred reportedly gave rise to alpha-beta T cells about two months after transplant.

A note on this clonotype: What it recognizes is unknown.

CDR3 length: 16 residues. Germline assignment: CDR1 SGDLS and CDR2 YYNGEE. Unmatched junction bases numbered 9, after V lost 1 base and J lost 9 bases. The authors prepared the TCRbeta library with unique molecular identifiers. Using its own MiXCR run on the PCR reads, TCRdb lists one record per CDR3 protein. In the table there are approximately 99,000 distinct CDR3 sequences, 5.5% to 7% of which are singletons. This receptor was obtained from a male patient between 2 and 15 years old who had a stem cell transplant for acute lymphoblastic leukemia, so the T cells may come from the graft donor. V is TRBV9 and J is TRBJ2-1, with TRBD2 identical over 11 bases. The source material was PBMCs, mostly from graft donor cells, sampled 360 days after TCRalphabeta/CD19-depleted stem cell transplant. This chain's CDR3 is CASSVPLAGGRGEQFF. The CDR3 DNA is TGTGCCAGCAGCGTACCCCTAGCGGGGGGTCGGGGTGAGCAGTTCTTC.